This T cell receptor (beta chain) stems from a study of shared T cell receptors in the human thymus. Trimming at V came to 5 bases and at J to 3 bases, leaving 5 bases not matched to a gene. The CDR3 covers 15 residues. Germline V gene data show CDR1 as SNHLY and CDR2 as FYNNEI. The assay was immunoSEQ multiplex PCR, and TCRdb's table has in-frame clones only and misses some. The sample has 500,000 to 750,000 clones; roughly 88% are singletons. Another study also made use of these data, one on human thymus T cells.

This rearrangement joins TRBV2 to TRBJ2-7; TRBD2 matches 12 bases. This clonotype was obtained from a boy less than two years old with a congenital heart defect. The material sequenced was thymocytes. The CDR3 reads CASSHETSGGYEQYF. For the CDR3, the DNA is TGTGCCAGCAGTCACGAGACTAGCGGGGGCTACGAGCAGTACTTC.